Presented here are 5 T cell receptor beta chains from one specimen sequenced in a study of shared clonotypes between healthy human individuals. TCRdb keeps only in-frame clones here, not all; method: immunoSEQ multiplex PCR. The table lists hundreds of thousands of clones, approximately 73% of them singletons. The sequencing input was memory CD4+ T cells sorted from blood. Described subset: CD45RA-negative fraction. All receptors come from a woman aged 25 to 45 in good health.

This clone was counted only a few times. V and J are TRBV27 and TRBJ2-1; 8 bases map to TRBD2. The CDR3 is 15 amino acids. Losses at the gene ends were 8 bases for V and 2 bases for J; bases not matched to a gene: 8. Germline V gene sequence: CDR1 MNHEY, CDR2 SMNVEV (reference sequence). CDR3 nucleotide sequence: TGTGCCAGCGGATCAGCGGGAGCCCCCTACAATGAGCAGTTCTTC. Protein: CASGSAGAPYNEQFF.

This chain joins TRBV7-2 and TRBJ2-6; D ambiguous. The CDR3 contains 16 residues. The V gene's germline CDR1 is SGHTA and CDR2 FQGNSA. Trimming pared 5 bases from V and 9 bases from J, leaving 20 bases between. The CDR3 spells CASSHTPTRHHNVLTF. The DNA of the CDR3 is TGTGCCAGCAGCCACACACCCACAAGACACCACAACGTCCTGACTTTC.

Notes on this clone: A junction end diverges from the germline sequence, so it may reflect a read error. This chain connects TRBV28 to TRBJ2-7, with 10 positions matching TRBD1. In germline, CDR1 is MDHEN, CDR2 SYDVKM. The CDR3 has 13 residues. The CDR3 region is CASSWGLRGQGLF. In DNA form, the CDR3 reads TGTGCCAGCAGTTGGGGGCTTAGGGGACAGGGGCTGTTC. Drawing the rest from reference TRBV28 and TRBJ2-7, the complete variable domain is DVKVTQSSRYLVKRTGEKVFLECVQDMDHENMFWYRQDPGLGLRLIYFSYDVKMKEKGDIPEGYSVSREKKERFSLILESASTNQTSMYLCASSWGLRGQGLFGPGTRLTVT.

The V gene is TRBV7-9, the J gene TRBJ2-3, with D maybe TRBD2 (5 bases). With 5 bases removed from V and 2 bases from J, the gap between germline ends came to 14 bases. The CDR3 spans 15 residues. CDR1 is SEHNR and CDR2 is FQNEAQ in the germline V gene (reference sequence). The CDR3 protein is CASSPRSGFTDTQYF. The CDR3 bases are TGTGCCAGCAGCCCCCGGAGCGGCTTCACAGATACGCAGTATTTT.

The chain carries TRBV5-1 and TRBJ1-4; tentatively, D is TRBD1 (5 bases). Germline V gene lookup returns CDR1 SGHRS and CDR2 YFSETQ. The CDR3 consists of 14 residues. V was clipped by 4 bases and J by 3 bases, with 10 bases between them. CDR3 protein: CASSEGTPNEKLFF. The CDR3 region has the DNA TGCGCCAGCAGCGAGGGGACCCCTAATGAAAAACTGTTTTTT.